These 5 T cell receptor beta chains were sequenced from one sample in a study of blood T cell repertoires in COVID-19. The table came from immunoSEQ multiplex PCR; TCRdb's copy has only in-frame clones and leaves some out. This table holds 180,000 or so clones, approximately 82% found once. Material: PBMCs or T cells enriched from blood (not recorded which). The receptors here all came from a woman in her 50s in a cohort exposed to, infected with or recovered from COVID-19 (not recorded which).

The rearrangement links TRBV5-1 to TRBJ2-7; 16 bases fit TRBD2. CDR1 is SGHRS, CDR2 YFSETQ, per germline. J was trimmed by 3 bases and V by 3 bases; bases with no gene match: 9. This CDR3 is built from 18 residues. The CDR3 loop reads CASSYGTSGRAGNYEQYF. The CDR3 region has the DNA TGCGCCAGCAGCTACGGGACTAGCGGGAGGGCCGGGAACTACGAGCAGTACTTC.

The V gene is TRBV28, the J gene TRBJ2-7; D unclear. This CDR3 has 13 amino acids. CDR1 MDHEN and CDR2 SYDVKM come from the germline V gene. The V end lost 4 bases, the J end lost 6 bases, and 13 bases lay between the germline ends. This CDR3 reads CASSSPAPGEQYF. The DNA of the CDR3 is TGTGCCAGCAGTTCCCCGGCCCCAGGCGAGCAGTACTTC.

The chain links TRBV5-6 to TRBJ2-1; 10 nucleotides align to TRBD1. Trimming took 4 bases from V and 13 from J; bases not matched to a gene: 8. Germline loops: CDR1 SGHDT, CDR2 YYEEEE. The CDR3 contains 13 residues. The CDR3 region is CASSIRDRGLQFF. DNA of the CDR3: TGTGCCAGCAGCATACGGGACAGGGGCTTACAGTTCTTC.

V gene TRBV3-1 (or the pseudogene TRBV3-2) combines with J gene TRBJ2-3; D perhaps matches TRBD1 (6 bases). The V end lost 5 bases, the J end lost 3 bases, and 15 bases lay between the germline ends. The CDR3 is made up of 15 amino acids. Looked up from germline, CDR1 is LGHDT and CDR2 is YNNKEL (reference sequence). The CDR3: CASSSKGGQTDTQYF. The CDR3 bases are TGTGCCAGCAGCTCGAAGGGCGGACAGACAGATACGCAGTATTTT.

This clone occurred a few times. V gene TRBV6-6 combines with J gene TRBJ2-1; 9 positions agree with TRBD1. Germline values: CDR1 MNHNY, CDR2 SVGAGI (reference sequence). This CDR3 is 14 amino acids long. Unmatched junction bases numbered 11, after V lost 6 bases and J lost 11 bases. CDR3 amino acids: CASRPTGGANQQFF. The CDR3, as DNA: TGTGCCAGCAGACCAACAGGGGGCGCGAACCAGCAGTTCTTC.